A single sample is the source of the 8 T cell receptor beta chains below, sequenced in a study of response to subunit inactivated influenza vaccine. TCRdb analysed the RT-PCR reads with MiXCR anew, one entry per CDR3 protein. The sample records roughly 700,000 distinct CDR3 sequences, about 14% being singletons. This specimen consisted of PBMCs from blood, obtained around 14 days before vaccination. The receptors stem from a man aged 50 or older who received an inactivated influenza vaccine.

The sample holds a few counts of this clonotype. The chain employs TRBV9 and TRBJ2-5, with TRBD1 identical over 8 bases. CDR3 length: 15 residues. Germline V gives CDR1 SGDLS, CDR2 YYNGEE. Trimming cost V 2 bases and J 5 bases; bases outside gene matches: 8. The CDR3 reads CASSVAGGALETQYF. CDR3 coding DNA: TGTGCCAGCAGCGTGGCAGGGGGCGCCTTGGAGACCCAGTACTTC. Together with reference TRBV9 and TRBJ2-5, the CDR3 gives the full variable domain: DSGVTQTPKHLITATGQRVTLRCSPRSGDLSVYWYQQSLDQGLQFLIQYYNGEERAKGNILERFSAQQFPDLHSELNLSSLELGDSALYFCASSVAGGALETQYFGPGTRLLVL.

The CDR3 sequence is CASSQVPGSTGEQYF. Here the CDR3 DNA reads TGTGCCAGCAGCCAAGTCCCCGGCTCCACCGGCGAGCAGTACTTC. The chain uses TRBV3-1 and TRBJ2-7; no definite D call. Germline V CDR1 and CDR2: LGHDT, YNNKEL (reference sequence). With 1 base removed from V and 6 bases from J, the gap between germline ends came to 16 bases. The CDR3 is 15 amino acids.

This clonotype was detected ten times or more. V usage is TRBV20-1 and J usage is TRBJ2-1; no clear D. The V end was cut by 5 bases, the J end by 6 bases, with 14 bases between. Germline lookup yields CDR1 DFQATT and CDR2 SNEGSKA (reference sequence). This CDR3 contains 13 residues. The CDR3 protein is CSAPRLVGNEQFF. CDR3 bases: TGCAGTGCTCCACGATTAGTAGGCAATGAGCAGTTCTTC.

This clonotype occurred once. The chain is built from TRBV7-9 and TRBJ2-3; a weak D match, TRBD1 (6 bases). The CDR3 consists of 14 residues. The ends were cut back, 6 bases at V and 2 bases at J, with 12 bases in the middle. Germline-derived CDR1 and CDR2 are SEHNR and FQNEAQ (reference sequence). CDR3 in amino acids: CASSINRDTDTQYF. In DNA, the CDR3 is TGTGCCAGCAGTATCAACAGGGACACAGATACGCAGTATTTT.

This clonotype has only one observation. The gene calls are TRBV7-9 and TRBJ2-7, with 8 bases fitting TRBD2. Germline CDR1 and CDR2: SEHNR and FQNEAQ (reference sequence). This CDR3 is built from 15 residues. With V trimmed by 5 bases and J by 0 bases, 6 bases remained unmatched. CDR3 DNA: TGTGCCAGCAGCGAAACTAGCGGATACTCCTACGAGCAGTACTTC. It is translated as CASSETSGYSYEQYF.

This clonotype was found a few times. The CDR3 DNA reads TGTGCCAGCAGTTACTCGAAAGGGTTCCGCTCCTACGAGCAGTACTTC. It specifies CASSYSKGFRSYEQYF. The genes are TRBV6-5 and TRBJ2-7; no definite D call. There are 16 residues in the CDR3. V was shortened by 0 bases and J by 0 bases, with 12 bases between the two germline ends. CDR1 is MNHEY and CDR2 is SVGAGI in the germline V gene.

This clonotype was seen at least ten times. The chain is built from TRBV28 and TRBJ2-3, with D maybe TRBD1 (7 bases). CDR1 and CDR2 from the germline V gene are MDHEN and SYDVKM. Deletions cut 3 bases from V and 5 bases from J, with 9 bases between. The CDR3 is 13 amino acids. The CDR3 nucleotides read TGTGCCAGCAGTTTGCGGGACAGAGATACGCAGTATTTT. Protein: CASSLRDRDTQYF.

The chain combines TRBV7-2 with TRBJ2-7; no reliable D call. The CDR3 runs 15 residues. Germline CDR1 reads SGHTA; CDR2 reads FQGNSA. The V end lost 1 base, the J end lost 3 bases, and 13 bases lay between the germline ends. The CDR3 region is CASSLVRDSSYEQYF. CDR3 coding DNA: TGTGCCAGCAGCTTAGTTCGCGACTCAAGCTACGAGCAGTACTTC.